The text below deals with one TCR beta chain. These data originate in a study of OX40 agonist ivuxolimab in advanced cancers. This CDR3 is built from 14 residues. The V end was cut by 5 bases, the J end by 4 bases, with 12 bases between. From germline, CDR1 is SGHRS and CDR2 YFSETQ. TCRdb keeps only in-frame clones here, not all; method: immunoSEQ multiplex PCR. The sample consists of roughly 73,000 clones, roughly 91% of them appearing once. This clonotype was sampled from an adult with an advanced solid tumor such as melanoma, head and neck, liver or kidney cancer. The V gene is TRBV5-1, the J gene TRBJ1-4; D not certain. The sequencing here drew on CD4+ or CD8+ T cells sorted from blood, taken in a trial of the OX40 agonist ivuxolimab. CDR3 amino acids: CASRPSGSNEKLFF. The CDR3 DNA follows: TGCGCCAGCAGACCTTCAGGCAGTAATGAAAAACTGTTTTTT.